This T cell receptor (beta chain) was sequenced in a study of T cell changes during pregnancy in multiple sclerosis. Libraries were prepared by immunoSEQ multiplex PCR; TCRdb keeps only in-frame clonotypes and omits some of them. The sample gives 25,000 to 30,000 clones, nearly 90% of which show up once; about 0.8% is in the top ten. J lost 7 bases, V lost 1 base, and 7 bases had no gene match. CDR1 and CDR2 from the germline V gene are LGHNA and YNFKEQ. This CDR3 has 16 amino acids. The receptor was isolated from a female donor with multiple sclerosis, enrolled in a pregnancy study. This material consisted of CD4+ T cells from peripheral blood mononuclear cells, taken in the second trimester of pregnancy. The gene calls are TRBV4-2 and TRBJ2-2, with TRBD2 matching 9 bases. CDR3 protein: CASSQVAAGGNGELFF. The CDR3 DNA reads TGTGCCAGCAGCCAAGTAGCGGCGGGGGGGAACGGGGAGCTGTTTTTT.